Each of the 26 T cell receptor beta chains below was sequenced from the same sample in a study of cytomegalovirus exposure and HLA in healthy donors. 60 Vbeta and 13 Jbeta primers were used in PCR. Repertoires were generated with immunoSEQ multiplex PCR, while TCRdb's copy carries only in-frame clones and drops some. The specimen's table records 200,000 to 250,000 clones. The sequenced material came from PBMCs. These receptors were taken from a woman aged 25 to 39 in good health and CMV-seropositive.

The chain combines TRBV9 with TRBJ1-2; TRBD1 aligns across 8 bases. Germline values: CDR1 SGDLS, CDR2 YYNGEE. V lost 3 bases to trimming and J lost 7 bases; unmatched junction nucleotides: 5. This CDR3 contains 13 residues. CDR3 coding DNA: TGTGCCAGCAGCGCGGACAGGGCGAGTGGCTACACCTTC. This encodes CASSADRASGYTF.

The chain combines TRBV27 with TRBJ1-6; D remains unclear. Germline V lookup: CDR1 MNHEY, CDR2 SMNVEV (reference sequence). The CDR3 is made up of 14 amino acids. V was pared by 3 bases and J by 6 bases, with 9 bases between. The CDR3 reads CASSFPTPNSPLHF. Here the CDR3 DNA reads TGTGCCAGCAGTTTCCCTACCCCTAATTCACCCCTCCACTTT.

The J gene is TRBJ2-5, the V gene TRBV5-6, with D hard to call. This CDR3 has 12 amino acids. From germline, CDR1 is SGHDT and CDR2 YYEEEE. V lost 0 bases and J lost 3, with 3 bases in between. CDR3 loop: CASSLVEETQYF. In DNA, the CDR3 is TGTGCCAGCAGCTTGGTAGAAGAGACCCAGTACTTC. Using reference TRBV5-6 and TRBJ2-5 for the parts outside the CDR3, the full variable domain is DAGVTQSPTHLIKTRGQQVTLRCSPKSGHDTVSWYQQALGQGPQFIFQYYEEEERQRGNFPDRFSGHQFPNYSSELNVNALLLGDSALYLCASSLVEETQYFGPGTRLLVL.

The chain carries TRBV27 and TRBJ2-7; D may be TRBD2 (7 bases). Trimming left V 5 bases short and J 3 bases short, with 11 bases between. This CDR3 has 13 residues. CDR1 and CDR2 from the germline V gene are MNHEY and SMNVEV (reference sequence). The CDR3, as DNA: TGTGCCAGCAGTCCAAGGGGGGGCTACGAGCAGTACTTC. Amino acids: CASSPRGGYEQYF.

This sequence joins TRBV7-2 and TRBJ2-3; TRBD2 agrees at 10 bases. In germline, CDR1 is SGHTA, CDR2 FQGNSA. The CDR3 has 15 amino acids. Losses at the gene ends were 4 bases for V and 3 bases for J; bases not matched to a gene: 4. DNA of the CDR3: TGTGCCAGCAGCTATACTAGCGGGGATACAGATACGCAGTATTTT. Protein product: CASSYTSGDTDTQYF.

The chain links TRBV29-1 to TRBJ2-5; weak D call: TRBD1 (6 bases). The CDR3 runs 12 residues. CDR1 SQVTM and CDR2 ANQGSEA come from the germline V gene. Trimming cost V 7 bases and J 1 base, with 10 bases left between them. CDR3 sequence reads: CSGGTLQETQYF. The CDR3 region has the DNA TGCAGCGGAGGGACACTCCAAGAGACCCAGTACTTC.

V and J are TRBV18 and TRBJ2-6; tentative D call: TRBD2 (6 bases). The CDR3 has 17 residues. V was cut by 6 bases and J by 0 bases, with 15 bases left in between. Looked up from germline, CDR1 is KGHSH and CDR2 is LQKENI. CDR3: CASSPKLRGSGANVLTF. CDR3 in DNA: TGTGCCAGCTCCCCTAAGCTGCGGGGCTCTGGGGCCAACGTCCTGACTTTC.

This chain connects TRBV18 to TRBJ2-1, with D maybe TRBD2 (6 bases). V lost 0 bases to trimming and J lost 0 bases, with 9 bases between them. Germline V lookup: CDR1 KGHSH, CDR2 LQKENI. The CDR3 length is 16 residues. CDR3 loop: CASSPPSGGSYNEQFF. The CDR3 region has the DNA TGTGCCAGCTCACCACCTTCCGGGGGCTCCTACAATGAGCAGTTCTTC.

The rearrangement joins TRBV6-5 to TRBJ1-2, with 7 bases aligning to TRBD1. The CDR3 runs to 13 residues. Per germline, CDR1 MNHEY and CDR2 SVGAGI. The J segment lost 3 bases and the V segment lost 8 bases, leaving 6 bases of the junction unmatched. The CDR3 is CASRQGLDYGYTF. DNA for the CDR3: TGTGCCAGCCGACAGGGATTGGACTATGGCTACACCTTC.

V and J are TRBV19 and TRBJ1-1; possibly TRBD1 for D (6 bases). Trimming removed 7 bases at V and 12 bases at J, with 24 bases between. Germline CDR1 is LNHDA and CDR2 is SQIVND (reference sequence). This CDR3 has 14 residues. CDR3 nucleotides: TGTGCCAGTAACCCAACCCCCCCAGGGGTTTTTACTTTCTTT. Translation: CASNPTPPGVFTFF.

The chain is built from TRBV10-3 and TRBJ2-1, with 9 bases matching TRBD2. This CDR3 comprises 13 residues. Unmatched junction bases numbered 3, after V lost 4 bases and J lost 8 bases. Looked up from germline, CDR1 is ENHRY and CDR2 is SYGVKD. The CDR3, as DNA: TGTGCCATCAGTGTAGCGGGGGTCGATGAGCAGTTCTTC. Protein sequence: CAISVAGVDEQFF.

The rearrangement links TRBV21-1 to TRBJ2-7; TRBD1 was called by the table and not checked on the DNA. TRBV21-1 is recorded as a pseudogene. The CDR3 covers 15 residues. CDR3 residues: CASGTQGQGGHEQYF. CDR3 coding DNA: TGTGCCAGCGGAACTCAGGGACAGGGTGGGCACGAGCAGTACTTC.

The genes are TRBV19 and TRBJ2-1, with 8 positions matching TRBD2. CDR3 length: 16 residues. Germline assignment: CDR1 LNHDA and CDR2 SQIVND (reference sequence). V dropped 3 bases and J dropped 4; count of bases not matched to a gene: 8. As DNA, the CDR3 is TGTGCCAGTAGTATTTTCGCGGGGGGACCGTACAATGAGCAGTTCTTC. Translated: CASSIFAGGPYNEQFF.

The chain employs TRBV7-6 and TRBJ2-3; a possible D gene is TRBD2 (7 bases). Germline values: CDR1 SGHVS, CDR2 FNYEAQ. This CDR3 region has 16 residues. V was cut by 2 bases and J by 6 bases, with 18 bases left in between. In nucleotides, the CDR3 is TGTGCCAGCAGCTTAACCGTTTCGGGGGGCGGCGATACGCAGTATTTT. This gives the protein CASSLTVSGGGDTQYF.

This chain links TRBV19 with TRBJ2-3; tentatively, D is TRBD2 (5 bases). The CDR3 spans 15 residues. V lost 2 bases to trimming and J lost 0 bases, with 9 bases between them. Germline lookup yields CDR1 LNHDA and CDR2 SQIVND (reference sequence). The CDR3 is CASSIRRTSTDTQYF. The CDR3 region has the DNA TGTGCCAGTAGTATACGGCGGACTAGCACAGATACGCAGTATTTT.

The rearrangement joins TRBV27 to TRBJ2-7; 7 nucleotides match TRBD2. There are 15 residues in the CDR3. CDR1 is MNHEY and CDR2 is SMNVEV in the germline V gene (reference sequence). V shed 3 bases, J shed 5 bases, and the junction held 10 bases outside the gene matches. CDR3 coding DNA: TGTGCCAGCAGTTTCACGGGACGCGGGAGAGACGAGCAGTACTTC. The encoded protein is CASSFTGRGRDEQYF.

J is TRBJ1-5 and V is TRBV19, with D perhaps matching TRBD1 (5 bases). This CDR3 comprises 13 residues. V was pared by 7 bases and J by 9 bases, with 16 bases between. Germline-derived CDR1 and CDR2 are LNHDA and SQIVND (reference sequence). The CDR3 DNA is TGTGCCAGTACCAGTGGGGGGGGTTCGCCCCAGCATTTT. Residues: CASTSGGGSPQHF.

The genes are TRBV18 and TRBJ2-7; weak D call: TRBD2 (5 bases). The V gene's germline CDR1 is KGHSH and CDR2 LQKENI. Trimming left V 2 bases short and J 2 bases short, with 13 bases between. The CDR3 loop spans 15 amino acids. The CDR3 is CASSPMREPPYEQYF. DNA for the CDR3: TGTGCCAGCTCACCAATGAGGGAGCCTCCCTACGAGCAGTACTTC. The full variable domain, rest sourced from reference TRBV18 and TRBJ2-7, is NAGVMQNPRHLVRRRGQEARLRCSPMKGHSHVYWYRQLPEEGLKFMVYLQKENIIDESGMPKERFSAEFPKEGPSILRIQQVVRGDSAAYFCASSPMREPPYEQYFGPGTRLTVT.

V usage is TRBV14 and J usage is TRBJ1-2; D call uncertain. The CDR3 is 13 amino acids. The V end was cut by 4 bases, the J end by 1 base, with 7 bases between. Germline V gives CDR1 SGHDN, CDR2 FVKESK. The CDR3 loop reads CASSPTFNYGYTF. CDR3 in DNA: TGTGCCAGCAGCCCTACCTTTAACTATGGCTACACCTTC.

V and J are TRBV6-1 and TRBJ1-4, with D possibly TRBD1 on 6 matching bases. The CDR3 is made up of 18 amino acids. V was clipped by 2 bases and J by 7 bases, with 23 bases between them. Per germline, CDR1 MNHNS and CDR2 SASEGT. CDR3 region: CASSEPLVVGGFGEKLFF. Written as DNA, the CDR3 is TGTGCCAGCAGTGAACCATTAGTGGTTGGGGGCTTCGGTGAAAAACTGTTTTTT.

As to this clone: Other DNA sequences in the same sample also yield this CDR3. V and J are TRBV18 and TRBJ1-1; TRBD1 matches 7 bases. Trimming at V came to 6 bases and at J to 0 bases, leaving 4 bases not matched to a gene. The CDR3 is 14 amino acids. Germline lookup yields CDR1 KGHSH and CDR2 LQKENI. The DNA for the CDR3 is TGTGCCAGCTCCCGACAGGGTATGAACACTGAAGCTTTCTTT. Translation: CASSRQGMNTEAFF. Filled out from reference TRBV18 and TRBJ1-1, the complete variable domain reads NAGVMQNPRHLVRRRGQEARLRCSPMKGHSHVYWYRQLPEEGLKFMVYLQKENIIDESGMPKERFSAEFPKEGPSILRIQQVVRGDSAAYFCASSRQGMNTEAFFGQGTRLTVV.

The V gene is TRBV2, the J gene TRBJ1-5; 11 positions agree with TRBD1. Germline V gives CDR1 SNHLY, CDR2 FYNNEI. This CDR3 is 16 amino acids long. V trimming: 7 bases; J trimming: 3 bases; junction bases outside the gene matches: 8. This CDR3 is CASTPDRGRTNQPQHF. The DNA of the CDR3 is TGTGCCAGCACCCCGGACAGGGGGCGCACCAATCAGCCCCAGCATTTT.

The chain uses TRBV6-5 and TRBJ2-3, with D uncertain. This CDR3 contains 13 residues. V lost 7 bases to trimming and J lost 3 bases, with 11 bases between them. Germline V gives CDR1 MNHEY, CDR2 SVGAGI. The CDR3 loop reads CASTRRRTDTQYF. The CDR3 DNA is TGTGCCAGCACTCGGAGAAGGACAGATACGCAGTATTTT.

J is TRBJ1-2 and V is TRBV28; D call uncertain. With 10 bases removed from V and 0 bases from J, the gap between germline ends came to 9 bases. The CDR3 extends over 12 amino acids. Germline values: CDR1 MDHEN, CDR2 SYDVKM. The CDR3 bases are TGTGCCATCAATAGTCCTAACTATGGCTACACCTTC. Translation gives CAINSPNYGYTF.

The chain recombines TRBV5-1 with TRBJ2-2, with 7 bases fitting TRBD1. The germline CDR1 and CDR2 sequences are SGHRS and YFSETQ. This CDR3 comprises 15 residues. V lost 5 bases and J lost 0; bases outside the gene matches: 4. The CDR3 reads CASSWDRPNTGELFF. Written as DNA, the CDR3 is TGCGCCAGCAGTTGGGACAGACCGAACACCGGGGAGCTGTTTTTT.

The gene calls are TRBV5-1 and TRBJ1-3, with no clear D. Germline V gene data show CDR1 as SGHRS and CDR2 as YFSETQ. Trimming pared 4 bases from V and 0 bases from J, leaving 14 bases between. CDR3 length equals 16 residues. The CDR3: CASSRGDGSSGNTIYF. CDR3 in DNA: TGCGCCAGCAGCCGAGGAGACGGTAGCTCTGGAAACACCATATATTTT.